This TCR beta chain was obtained from a study of T cells in Graves' hyperthyroidism and ophthalmopathy. Study-wide points: Ophthalmopathy was told apart from stable hyperthyroidism by a 13 V-J model.

With regard to this clonotype: Its antigen is unknown.

The length of the CDR3 is 15 residues. CDR1 and CDR2 (germline): SGHTA, FQGNSA. The junction had 6 bases not matched to a gene; V was cut back by 2 bases and J by 4 bases. Template material for amplifying TCR beta CDR3 regions consisted of RNA transcripts. TCR CDR3 regions were first amplified by RT-PCR with HTBI primers. TCRdb analysed the multiplex PCR reads with MiXCR anew, one entry per CDR3 protein. The sample lists fewer than 500,000 distinct CDR3 sequences; around an eighth were seen once. Sequencing was performed on blood. The receptor's source is a man aged 30-40 years with Graves' hyperthyroidism that later progressed to Graves' ophthalmopathy. The rearrangement links TRBV7-2 to TRBJ2-7; TRBD1 agrees at 9 bases. The DNA for the CDR3 is TGTGCCAGCAGCTTACGGGGACAGGGAATATACGAGCAGTACTTC. Translating it yields CASSLRGQGIYEQYF.